The 5 T cell receptor beta chains below come from one sample, sequenced in a study of CD8 T cells in ankylosing spondylitis. TCRdb re-called the 5' RACE reads with MiXCR, one entry per CDR3 protein. The repertoire holds some 37,000 distinct CDR3 sequences, with roughly 13% as singletons. The sample consisted of synovial fluid, either unsorted or a sorted T cell fraction (not recorded which). These receptors originate from a male donor with ankylosing spondylitis.

The V call is TRBV21-1, the J call TRBJ1-2; TRBD1 is the table's D call, not checked against the DNA. TRBV21-1 is a recognized pseudogene. This CDR3 comprises 14 residues. CDR3: CASSKGKGYYGYTF. CDR3 nucleotide sequence: TGTGCCAGCAGCAAAGGGAAGGGGTACTATGGCTACACCTTC.

This sequence joins TRBV9 and TRBJ2-7; D is unclear. Trimming removed 4 bases from V and 5 bases from J, with 7 bases in between. The germline gives CDR1 SGDLS, CDR2 YYNGEE. The CDR3 is made up of 11 amino acids. DNA for the CDR3: TGTGCCAGCAGCCCAGGCCACGAGCAGTACTTC. Residues: CASSPGHEQYF.

In this sample, this clonotype turned up many times. J is TRBJ1-1 and V is TRBV10-3; 10 bases are shared with TRBD1. Germline-derived CDR1 and CDR2 are ENHRY and SYGVKD. J lost 1 base, V lost 10 bases, and 12 bases had no gene match. The CDR3 is 16 amino acids. In DNA form, the CDR3 reads TGTGCCACCGAGGCCCGGGGACAGGGGACGAACACTGAAGCTTTCTTT. This translates into CATEARGQGTNTEAFF.

This clonotype came up many times. The rearrangement uses TRBV13 and TRBJ1-6; TRBD1 matches at 7 bases. Germline CDR1 is PRHDT and CDR2 is FYEKMQ (reference sequence). Unmatched junction bases numbered 14, after V lost 5 bases and J lost 7 bases. This CDR3 contains 17 residues. CDR3 loop: CASSEVGQGGRNSPLHF. CDR3 nucleotide sequence: TGTGCCAGCAGCGAAGTGGGGCAGGGGGGAAGGAATTCACCCCTCCACTTT.

This sequence joins TRBV7-6 and TRBJ2-3, with D possibly TRBD2 on 6 matching bases. The CDR3 runs 13 residues. Germline V gene lookup returns CDR1 SGHVS and CDR2 FNYEAQ. With 1 base removed from V and 4 bases from J, the gap between germline ends came to 6 bases. CDR3 sequence reads: CASSLGGADTQYF. The CDR3, as DNA: TGTGCCAGCAGCTTAGGGGGGGCAGATACGCAGTATTTT.